Listed here are 32 T cell receptor beta chains from one sample, sequenced in a study of blood T cell repertoires in COVID-19. TCRdb's copy holds only in-frame clones and misses some; the assay was immunoSEQ multiplex PCR. This sample has under 100,000 clones, with about 70% found just once. The material sequenced was peripheral blood. Receptors originate from a woman older than 75 with active or convalescent COVID-19.

As to this clone: Other DNA sequences in the same sample also yield this CDR3. V and J are TRBV19 and TRBJ2-3; 13 positions match TRBD2. Germline-derived CDR1 and CDR2 are LNHDA and SQIVND (reference sequence). Trimming cost V 2 bases and J 4 bases; bases outside gene matches: 3. The length of the CDR3 is 16 residues. Here the CDR3 reads CASSITSGGASDTQYF. In DNA, the CDR3 is TGTGCCAGTAGTATAACTAGCGGGGGGGCCTCAGATACGCAGTATTTT.

The V and J genes are TRBV7-2 and TRBJ1-4, with 7 bases that match TRBD1. J was trimmed by 8 bases and V by 1 base; bases with no gene match: 7. This CDR3 has 15 residues. Germline V lookup: CDR1 SGHTA, CDR2 FQGNSA. CDR3 sequence (DNA): TGTGCCAGCAGCTTAGTCGGAGGGGGCGGGGAAAAACTGTTTTTT. This codes for CASSLVGGGGEKLFF.

This clone showed up just a few times. The chain is built from TRBV4-3 and TRBJ1-2; D gene ambiguous. Between the trimmed V and J ends, which lost 0 bases and 4 bases, there was a span of 18 bases. The CDR3 contains 17 residues. Looked up from germline, CDR1 is LGHNA and CDR2 is YSLEER. For the CDR3, the DNA is TGCGCCAGCAGCCAAGATACTTGGGAGAGATGGGGCTATGGCTACACCTTC. It specifies CASSQDTWERWGYGYTF.

CDR3 residues: CATSDFRGTGPPNYGYTF. CDR3 DNA sequence: TGTGCCACCAGTGATTTCCGTGGGACAGGGCCCCCTAACTATGGCTACACCTTC. V and J are TRBV24-1 and TRBJ1-2; 9 positions match TRBD1. J gave up 0 bases and V 1 base, and 8 bases lay outside the gene matches. CDR3 length equals 18 residues. Germline values: CDR1 KGHDR, CDR2 SFDVKD.

This clone was seen only a few times. The chain couples TRBV20-1 to TRBJ1-2; D is unresolved. The CDR3 is 12 amino acids. Looked up from germline, CDR1 is DFQATT and CDR2 is SNEGSKA (reference sequence). V gave up 3 bases and J gave up 13 bases, with 18 bases separating them. The CDR3 nucleotides are TGCAGTGCTAGTAAGGACTCCCCCCAAGGCACCTTC. This codes for CSASKDSPQGTF.

A single count supports this clone. The rearrangement links TRBV7-9 to TRBJ2-5, with 10 bases that match TRBD2. This CDR3 has 16 residues. CDR1 and CDR2 (germline): SEHNR, FQNEAQ (reference sequence). The V and J ends lost 4 bases and 0 bases, in that order; junction bases with no gene match: 5. The CDR3 sequence: CASSSGSGGYQETQYF. The CDR3 DNA reads TGTGCCAGCAGCTCCGGTAGCGGGGGGTACCAAGAGACCCAGTACTTC. The variable domain in full, completed from reference TRBV7-9 and TRBJ2-5, reads DTGVSQNPRHKITKRGQNVTFRCDPISEHNRLYWYRQTLGQGPEFLTYFQNEAQLEKSRLLSDRFSAERPKGSFSTLEIQRTEQGDSAMYLCASSSGSGGYQETQYFGPGTRLLVL.

This clone turned up a few times. The V call is TRBV18, the J call TRBJ2-4; D is unclear. The CDR3 is 14 amino acids. Germline V lookup: CDR1 KGHSH, CDR2 LQKENI. V was trimmed by 8 bases and J by 5 bases, leaving 16 bases between them. The CDR3 nucleotides are TGTGCCAGCACTGAGGCCCCGAGTGAAAACATTCAGTACTTC. Its protein is CASTEAPSENIQYF. Filled out from reference TRBV18 and TRBJ2-4, the complete variable domain reads NAGVMQNPRHLVRRRGQEARLRCSPMKGHSHVYWYRQLPEEGLKFMVYLQKENIIDESGMPKERFSAEFPKEGPSILRIQQVVRGDSAAYFCASTEAPSENIQYFGAGTRLSVL.

The rearrangement links TRBV7-2 to TRBJ2-3; D is ambiguous. Germline V gene sequence: CDR1 SGHTA, CDR2 FQGNSA. This CDR3 comprises 16 residues. Trimming cost V 3 bases and J 1 base, with 14 bases left between them. CDR3 DNA: TGTGCCAGCAGCTTCCCGTTGGGCCAACGCACAGATACGCAGTATTTT. This translates into CASSFPLGQRTDTQYF.

The chain combines TRBV11-3 with TRBJ2-1; perhaps TRBD1 as D (6 bases). The V gene's germline CDR1 is SGHNT and CDR2 YENEEA. Trimming took 5 bases from V and 7 from J, leaving 18 bases between them. The CDR3 has 15 residues. CDR3 DNA sequence: TGTGCCAGCAGCCCGGCCAGGGGTGGTTTGAATGAGCAGTTCTTC. Its translation: CASSPARGGLNEQFF.

V gene TRBV27 combines with J gene TRBJ1-2; the match to TRBD1 covers 7 bases. The CDR3 is made up of 15 amino acids. Per the germline V gene, CDR1 is MNHEY and CDR2 is SMNVEV (reference sequence). The ends lost 5 bases at V and 2 bases at J; junction bases unmatched: 8. In DNA, the CDR3 is TGTGCCAGCAGTGCCACGACAGGGAGGAACTATGGCTACACCTTC. Protein product: CASSATTGRNYGYTF.

This clone was seen more than once but under ten times. This rearrangement joins TRBV6-2 or TRBV6-3 to TRBJ1-2; tentatively, D is TRBD1 (6 bases). V was clipped by 5 bases and J by 0 bases, with 13 bases between them. The CDR3 is 15 amino acids. From germline, CDR1 is MNHEY and CDR2 SVGEGT. The CDR3 protein is CASSATGIANYGYTF. DNA for the CDR3: TGTGCCAGCAGTGCAACAGGGATAGCTAACTATGGCTACACCTTC.

J is TRBJ2-3 and V is TRBV28, with TRBD2 identical over 9 bases. The length of the CDR3 is 16 residues. The V and J ends lost 2 bases and 4 bases, in that order; junction bases with no gene match: 7. From germline, CDR1 is MDHEN and CDR2 SYDVKM. This CDR3 reads CASSLIGGGASDTQYF. The CDR3 nucleotides are TGTGCCAGCAGTTTAATCGGCGGGGGGGCCTCAGATACGCAGTATTTT.

The gene calls are TRBV4-3 and TRBJ2-7, with 7 positions matching TRBD2. Germline assignment: CDR1 LGHNA and CDR2 YSLEER. The CDR3 runs 15 residues. V shed 0 bases and J 5 bases; nucleotides not matched to a gene: 7. The CDR3 sequence: CASSQDQAGWDEQYF. The CDR3 DNA reads as TGCGCCAGCAGCCAAGACCAAGCGGGGTGGGACGAGCAGTACTTC.

This clone was picked up a small number of times. The chain joins TRBV6-5 to TRBJ2-2, with D possibly being TRBD1 (7 bases). This CDR3 comprises 13 residues. Trimming pared 11 bases from V and 3 bases from J, leaving 13 bases between. CDR1 is MNHEY and CDR2 is SVGAGI in the germline V gene. The CDR3 here is CASQGGDTGELFF. The CDR3 DNA reads TGTGCCTCCCAGGGGGGCGACACCGGGGAGCTGTTTTTT.

Here the CDR3 reads CATRTGNSYEQYF. The CDR3 region has the DNA TGTGCCACCCGGACAGGGAACTCCTACGAGCAGTACTTC. The chain is built from TRBV6-5 and TRBJ2-7, with 8 bases fitting TRBD1. J was trimmed by 0 bases and V by 10 bases; bases with no gene match: 5. The V gene's germline CDR1 is MNHEY and CDR2 SVGAGI. There are 13 residues in the CDR3.

The CDR3 sequence: CASSQDGLPPAKNIQYF. CDR3 bases: TGTGCCAGCAGCCAAGATGGGCTTCCGCCAGCCAAAAACATTCAGTACTTC. The chain combines TRBV3-1 (or the pseudogene TRBV3-2) with TRBJ2-4; D is unclear. The germline CDR1 and CDR2 sequences are LGHDT and YNNKEL (reference sequence). V lost 0 bases and J 0 bases, leaving 12 bases between the germline ends. The CDR3 consists of 17 residues.

The chain has TRBV5-4 and TRBJ2-5; TRBD1 aligns across 8 bases. V trimming: 3 bases; J trimming: 4 bases; junction bases outside the gene matches: 8. The CDR3 runs 15 residues. Germline-derived CDR1 and CDR2 are SGHNT and YYREEE (reference sequence). Here the CDR3 reads CASSSGGPGGETQYF. The DNA for the CDR3 is TGTGCCAGCAGCTCAGGGGGCCCCGGGGGAGAGACCCAGTACTTC.

The V and J genes are TRBV2 and TRBJ1-3, with a possible D match to TRBD1 (6 bases). The CDR3 contains 15 residues. Germline assignment: CDR1 SNHLY and CDR2 FYNNEI. V shed 6 bases and J shed 4 bases, with 16 bases lying between them. CDR3 DNA sequence: TGTGCCAGCAGCCTGGCCGGACAGTCCGGAAACACCATATATTTT. Its protein product is CASSLAGQSGNTIYF.

This clone has more than one count but fewer than ten. This chain connects TRBV4-3 to TRBJ2-1; D is unresolved. Germline V CDR1 and CDR2: LGHNA, YSLEER. The CDR3 is 14 amino acids. V lost 3 bases and J 4 bases, leaving 10 bases between the germline ends. CDR3 sequence reads: CASSQSLDYNEQFF. The CDR3, as DNA: TGCGCCAGCAGCCAGAGTCTAGATTACAATGAGCAGTTCTTC.

This clone was found a few times. This sequence joins TRBV9 and TRBJ2-2; D might be TRBD2 (6 bases). The V end lost 0 bases, the J end lost 2 bases, and 11 bases lay between the germline ends. Germline assignment: CDR1 SGDLS and CDR2 YYNGEE. The CDR3 has 16 amino acids. In DNA, the CDR3 is TGTGCCAGCAGCGTAGGCATTAGCGGAAACACCGGGGAGCTGTTTTTT. It encodes CASSVGISGNTGELFF.

J is TRBJ2-3 and V is TRBV29-1, with 9 positions matching TRBD1. Germline assignment: CDR1 SQVTM and CDR2 ANQGSEA. V was pared by 6 bases and J by 4 bases, with 8 bases of the junction left unmatched. This CDR3 is 14 amino acids long. The DNA of the CDR3 is TGCAGCGTGGATCCGGGACAGGGCCCAGATACGCAGTATTTT. Protein product: CSVDPGQGPDTQYF.

The rearrangement joins TRBV4-1 to TRBJ2-2; the D gene is possibly TRBD2 (5 bases). Per the germline V gene, CDR1 is MGHRA and CDR2 is YSYEKL. The length of the CDR3 is 15 residues. V lost 4 bases and J lost 1, with 10 bases in between. The CDR3, as DNA: TGCGCCAGCAGCCGCGGACTCATGAACACCGGGGAGCTGTTTTTT. Amino acids: CASSRGLMNTGELFF.

This chain's CDR3 is CASRSRTVENTEAFF. The CDR3 coding sequence is TGTGCCAGCAGATCACGGACAGTCGAGAACACTGAAGCTTTCTTT. The chain uses TRBV6-7 and TRBJ1-1, with D maybe TRBD1 (6 bases). TRBV6-7 is filed as an ORF, its function uncertain. The CDR3 has 15 residues. V was pared by 6 bases and J by 1 base, with 15 bases between.

This clone occurred once. The V gene is TRBV19, the J gene TRBJ1-1; TRBD1 might be the D (5 bases). The CDR3 has 16 residues. CDR1 is LNHDA and CDR2 is SQIVND in the germline V gene (reference sequence). V was pared by 5 bases and J by 5 bases, with 21 bases between. The CDR3 nucleotides read TGTGCCAGTAGTGACTTAAGGGGCACCAGAGCGACTGAAGCTTTCTTT. Encoded protein: CASSDLRGTRATEAFF.

The CDR3, as DNA: TGTGCCAGCAGCTTGGGGGGGACGGGGATGGGAGAGACCCAGTACTTC. Translating gives CASSLGGTGMGETQYF. The genes are TRBV11-3 and TRBJ2-5, with TRBD2 matching 7 bases. Trimming at V came to 3 bases and at J to 4 bases, leaving 11 bases not matched to a gene. This CDR3 region has 16 residues. From germline, CDR1 is SGHNT and CDR2 YENEEA.

The gene calls are TRBV6-5 and TRBJ1-2; a possible D gene is TRBD1 (5 bases). Trimming took 6 bases from V and 8 from J, leaving 16 bases between them. The CDR3 has 13 residues. From germline, CDR1 is MNHEY and CDR2 SVGAGI. The chain's CDR3 is CASSLNRIGGYTF. In DNA form, the CDR3 reads TGTGCCAGCAGCCTCAACAGGATCGGAGGCTACACCTTC.

V usage is TRBV7-9 and J usage is TRBJ2-5, with TRBD2 matching 10 bases. CDR3 length: 14 amino acids. CDR1 is SEHNR and CDR2 is FQNEAQ in the germline V gene (reference sequence). The V gene end was trimmed by 4 bases and the J gene end by 3 bases; junction bases not matched to a gene: 2. The chain's CDR3 is CASSYSGGKETQYF. CDR3 DNA sequence: TGTGCCAGCAGCTATAGCGGGGGGAAAGAGACCCAGTACTTC. The full variable domain, in which reference TRBV7-9 and TRBJ2-5 provide the parts outside the CDR3, is DTGVSQNPRHKITKRGQNVTFRCDPISEHNRLYWYRQTLGQGPEFLTYFQNEAQLEKSRLLSDRFSAERPKGSFSTLEIQRTEQGDSAMYLCASSYSGGKETQYFGPGTRLLVL.

This chain links TRBV29-1 with TRBJ2-3; D may be TRBD2 (5 bases). Germline assignment: CDR1 SQVTM and CDR2 ANQGSEA. The CDR3 runs to 13 residues. Between the trimmed V and J ends, which lost 2 bases and 2 bases, there was a span of 8 bases. CDR3 residues: CSVEPGDTDTQYF. The CDR3 bases are TGCAGCGTTGAACCCGGGGACACAGATACGCAGTATTTT.

The CDR3 spells CATSRDYSQPQHF. The CDR3 DNA reads TGTGCCACCAGCAGAGATTATAGTCAGCCCCAGCATTTT. J is TRBJ1-5 and V is TRBV15; D is uncertain. The germline gives CDR1 LNHNV, CDR2 YYDKDF (reference sequence). The CDR3 is 13 residues long. Trimming stripped 0 bases from V and 6 bases from J, with 6 bases between.

This clone came up once. The chain uses TRBV11-3 and TRBJ2-2; D is unresolved. V was cut by 3 bases and J by 5 bases, with 10 bases left in between. The CDR3 covers 14 residues. Germline assignment: CDR1 SGHNT and CDR2 YENEEA. As DNA, the CDR3 is TGTGCCAGCAGCTTGTCTCTATATACCGGGGAGCTGTTTTTT. It specifies CASSLSLYTGELFF.

The chain uses TRBV5-6 and TRBJ1-6; weak D call: TRBD1 (6 bases). V was cut by 4 bases and J by 0 bases, with 8 bases left in between. The CDR3 loop spans 15 amino acids. CDR1 SGHDT and CDR2 YYEEEE come from the germline V gene. CDR3 DNA: TGTGCCAGCAGCGAAGGGGGCTCCTATAATTCACCCCTCCACTTT. Translating gives CASSEGGSYNSPLHF.

A note on this clone: The junction does not match germline at one end; this may be a read error. V usage is TRBV2 and J usage is TRBJ1-2, with a tentative D call TRBD1 (5 bases). The CDR3 is 15 amino acids. From germline, CDR1 is SNHLY and CDR2 FYNNEI. CDR3: CASSAGGARNYGYTF. CDR3 nucleotide sequence: TGTGCCAGCAGTGCGGGAGGGGCGCGGAACTACGGCTACACCTTC.